Sequencing of this TCR beta chain was carried out in a study of cytomegalovirus exposure and HLA in healthy donors. PCR primers comprised 60 Vbeta and 13 Jbeta primers. Sequencing was performed with immunoSEQ multiplex PCR; in TCRdb, only in-frame clones are kept and a portion is missing. This specimen shows under 45,000 clones; the ten leading clones hold 4%. Looked up from germline, CDR1 is SGHRS and CDR2 is YFSETQ. This CDR3 region has 15 residues. V trimming: 0 bases; J trimming: 6 bases; junction bases outside the gene matches: 8. This sequence was found in a male donor in good health and CMV-seronegative. This rearrangement joins TRBV5-1 to TRBJ2-7; 8 positions match TRBD2. The material sequenced was PBMCs. The chain's CDR3 is CASSLEVRREGEQYF. The DNA for the CDR3 is TGCGCCAGCAGCTTGGAGGTCCGTCGGGAGGGCGAGCAGTACTTC.